The rows below give T cell receptor beta chains drawn from one sample of a study of Graves' ophthalmopathy and Graves' hyperthyroidism. MiXCR, applied by TCRdb to the multiplex PCR reads, yields one record per CDR3 protein. Among some 250,000 distinct CDR3 sequences listed, 40% to 50% were seen once. The source material was peripheral blood. The receptors originated from an adult man with Graves' ophthalmopathy. Each CDR3 is given with its conserved first and last residue. The D gene is left open where the match is weak. Some rows have no size entry. The others give once, few or many, or a class for an expanded clone.

V	J	size	D	DNA	CDR3
TRBV7-2	TRBJ1-6	-	-	TGTGCCAGCAGCCCGGGGAGGAGCTCCTATAATTCACCCCTCCACTTT	CASSPGRSSYNSPLHF
TRBV7-2	TRBJ2-3	-	-	TGTGCCAGCAGCCTCAGACTAGTGACTAGCACAGATACGCAGTATTTT	CASSLRLVTSTDTQYF
TRBV2	TRBJ2-7	once	-	TGTGCCAGCGTTGTCAGCACAAACGAGCAGTACTTC	CASVVSTNEQYF
TRBV10-3	TRBJ2-7	-	TRBD2	TGTGCCATCAGTGGGCTAGTTAGGGGCCCTAGCGGGATCTCCTACGAGCAGTACTTC	CAISGLVRGPSGISYEQYF
TRBV20-1	TRBJ2-3	-	-	TGCAGTGCTTGGGACTTTCCCACAGATACGCAGTATTTT	CSAWDFPTDTQYF
TRBV20-1	TRBJ1-2	-	-	TGCAGCGCTCCACCGGGACTAGCGGACCCCTATGGCTACACCTTC	CSAPPGLADPYGYTF
TRBV29-1	TRBJ2-3	-	TRBD2	TGCAGTGCTAGGGCCCGACTAGCGGGGCAGGATACGCAGTATTTT	CSARARLAGQDTQYF
TRBV9	TRBJ2-7	few	TRBD1	TGTGCCAGCAGCCGGCCTGGTGGGACAGGGGTCCACGAGCAGTACTTC	CASSRPGGTGVHEQYF
TRBV4-1	TRBJ2-7	few	-	TGCGCCAGCAGCCTAAGGTGGGGTTGGGCCGAGCAGTACTTC	CASSLRWGWAEQYF
TRBV10-2	TRBJ2-7	-	-	TGCGCCAGCAGTTGTCAGGGAAACGAGCAGTACTTC	CASSCQGNEQYF
TRBV19	TRBJ2-7	few	-	TGTGCCAGTAGTATCTGGGGAGGCGAGCAGTACTTC	CASSIWGGEQYF
TRBV15	TRBJ2-5	-	-	TGTGCCACCAGCAGAGTTGGGCCCCGGGAGACCCAGTACTTC	CATSRVGPRETQYF
TRBV5-1	TRBJ2-7	-	-	TGCGCCAGCAGCCTGCCGGGACGCCGAGACGAGCAGTACTTC	CASSLPGRRDEQYF
TRBV6-6	TRBJ1-5	-	TRBD1	TGTGCCAGCAGTTTAGACAGGGCTAGCAGCAATCAGCCCCAGCATTTT	CASSLDRASSNQPQHF
TRBV20-1	TRBJ1-1	few	TRBD1	TGCAGTGCTAGCCTAAGACAGGGGAGGGCTGAAGCTTTCTTT	CSASLRQGRAEAFF
TRBV24-1	TRBJ2-7	few	-	TGTGCCACCATGGCCCCAGGGTCCTACGAGCAGTACTTC	CATMAPGSYEQYF
TRBV15	TRBJ1-2	-	-	TGTGCCTGGTTGCCTAGGCGCGGAACTAACTATGGCTACACCTTC	CAWLPRRGTNYGYTF
TRBV5-4	TRBJ1-2	-	-	TGTGCCAGCAGCTGGGGGCGTTATGGGGATGGCTACACCTTC	CASSWGRYGDGYTF
TRBV7-3	TRBJ1-2	-	-	TGTGCCAGCAGCTTAACCCCCCGGGAACGTGGCTACACCTTC	CASSLTPRERGYTF
TRBV29-1	TRBJ1-2	many	-	TGCAGCGATGCCTGGGACTACACCTTC	CSDAWDYTF
TRBV29-1	TRBJ2-7	-	-	TGCAGCCTGGGACGTAGCCGGAACTACGAGCAGTACTTC	CSLGRSRNYEQYF
TRBV24-1	TRBJ2-7	many	TRBD2	TGTGCCACCAGTGATCCCATACTAGCGGAGACCTCCTACGAGCAGTACTTC	CATSDPILAETSYEQYF
TRBV9	TRBJ2-2	-	-	TGTGCCAGCAGCGTGGATGGACAGGGGGAGCTGTTTTTT	CASSVDGQGELFF
TRBV7-9	TRBJ2-7	few	TRBD2	TGTGCCAGCAGCTCCCCGGGGACTACCTACGAGCAGTACTTC	CASSSPGTTYEQYF
TRBV20-1	TRBJ2-7	-	-	TGCAGTGCTAGCGGGTCCCAATACGAGCAGTACTTC	CSASGSQYEQYF
TRBV12-3/TRBV12-4	TRBJ1-2	-	TRBD1	TGTGCCAGCAGACTAGACAGGGGCAACTATGGCTACACCTTC	CASRLDRGNYGYTF
TRBV20-1	TRBJ2-7	-	TRBD1	TGCAGTGCTCCAAGTGGGGGGAGGACAGGGGGTGTAGGGGAGCAGTACTTC	CSAPSGGRTGGVGEQYF
TRBV12-3/TRBV12-4	TRBJ1-4	few	-	TGTGCCAGCAGTACTACAGGGAGGGCCAGTGAAAAACTGTTTTTT	CASSTTGRASEKLFF
TRBV10-3	TRBJ2-7	-	TRBD2	TGTGCCATCAGTGAGGGACTAGCGGGAGGGATTTACGAGCAGTACTTC	CAISEGLAGGIYEQYF
TRBV6-5	TRBJ1-5	few	-	TGTGCCAGCAGTGAAGCGCGACCTTTGGATAGCAATCAGCCCCAGCATTTT	CASSEARPLDSNQPQHF
TRBV7-9	TRBJ1-2	few	-	TGTGCCAGCAGTAAGGTCCTAGCTAACTATGGCTACACCTTC	CASSKVLANYGYTF
TRBV4-1	TRBJ2-7	-	TRBD2	TGCGCCAGCAGCCAAGATACCGGGAGGGCCGCCTACGAGCAGTACTTC	CASSQDTGRAAYEQYF
TRBV5-5	TRBJ2-2	-	TRBD2	TGTGCCAGCAGTCAACCTAGCGGGAGGGCGGGTAACACCGGGGAGCTGTTTTTT	CASSQPSGRAGNTGELFF
TRBV7-9	TRBJ2-3	-	-	TGTGCCAGCAGCCTTGGTCAGGGTAAACAAGATACGCAGTATTTT	CASSLGQGKQDTQYF
TRBV12-3/TRBV12-4	TRBJ1-3	-	TRBD1	TGTGCCAGCAGTTTTGGCCAGGGGGCCGCCAGCTCTGGAAACACCATATATTTT	CASSFGQGAASSGNTIYF
TRBV12-3/TRBV12-4	TRBJ2-1	-	TRBD1	TGTGCCACCAGTGACCCCGACAGGGAAGTAGGCTCCTACAATGAGCAGTTCTTC	CATSDPDREVGSYNEQFF
TRBV4-1	TRBJ1-1	once	TRBD1	TGCGCCAGCAGCCATCCTGACCGGGACAGGGGAACTTTCTTT	CASSHPDRDRGTFF
TRBV7-9	TRBJ2-7	-	-	TGTGCCAGCAGCTCTCGACAGGTCTCCTACGAGCAGTACTTC	CASSSRQVSYEQYF
TRBV10-3	TRBJ2-2	-	-	TGTGCCATCAGTGTTGCGGGCACCGGGGAGCTGTTTTTT	CAISVAGTGELFF
TRBV28	TRBJ1-2	once	-	TGTGCCAGCCGGGGGATTCTCTATGGCTACACCTTC	CASRGILYGYTF